A few counts support the clone carrying this T cell receptor beta chain. The data stem from a study of identical twins. TCRdb passed the 5' RACE reads through MiXCR, listing each CDR3 protein once. Here the sample spans approximately 700,000 distinct CDR3 sequences, around a sixth being singletons. Germline CDR1 and CDR2: SGHAT and FQNNGV. V was cut by 0 bases and J by 0 bases, with 9 bases left in between. The CDR3 is made up of 17 amino acids. The sample also formed part of further work on T cells expressing NK-cell markers. As reported in that work: The sorts in several experiments were restricted to alpha-beta TCR T cells by an anti-gamma-delta TCR antibody. A range of roughly 1.0-7.0% of CD8+ T cells consisted of dominant NKG2C+ clonotypes in more than five donors.

Material: PBMCs. The chain carries TRBV11-2 and TRBJ2-6; D unresolved. The TCR originated in a young woman in good health. The CDR3: CASSLETFYSGANVLTF. Here the CDR3 DNA reads TGTGCCAGCAGCTTAGAGACTTTCTACTCTGGGGCCAACGTCCTGACTTTC.